These T cell receptor beta chains were read from a single sample in a study of technical replicates of blood from a handful of donors. Here immunoSEQ multiplex PCR was the method, and the copy in TCRdb shows in-frame clones only, minus some. The repertoire holds 80,000 to 95,000 clones, with around 96% as singletons. The source material was T cells isolated from PBMCs. The receptors shown here come from a human donor in good health. The CDR3 runs from the conserved cysteine through the conserved F or W. A D gene is named only where the DNA matches it firmly. Clone size is shown for a subset of rows, as once, few, many or a class of expanded clone.

J gene: TRBJ2-7; D gene: NA; clone size: NA; CDR3 length: 17; V gene: TRBV2; CDR3 protein: CASSVKRTGSKSYEQYF; CDR3 DNA: TGTGCCAGCAGTGTGAAGAGAACAGGGAGCAAATCCTACGAGCAGTACTTC
J gene: TRBJ2-1; D gene: TRBD1; clone size: NA; CDR3 length: 13; V gene: TRBV29-1; CDR3 protein: CSVGRTGLGEQFF; CDR3 DNA: TGCAGCGTAGGTAGGACAGGGTTAGGGGAGCAGTTCTTC
J gene: TRBJ2-2; D gene: NA; clone size: NA; CDR3 length: 15; V gene: TRBV5-1; CDR3 protein: CASSFSGANTGELFF; CDR3 DNA: TGCGCCAGCAGCTTTAGCGGCGCGAACACCGGGGAGCTGTTTTTT
J gene: TRBJ2-2; D gene: NA; clone size: NA; CDR3 length: 12; V gene: TRBV18; CDR3 protein: CASSPSSGELFF; CDR3 DNA: TGTGCCAGCTCACCGTCATCCGGGGAGCTGTTTTTT
J gene: TRBJ2-3; D gene: TRBD2; clone size: NA; CDR3 length: 16; V gene: TRBV7-2; CDR3 protein: CASSPNLAGGADTQYF; CDR3 DNA: TGTGCCAGCAGCCCTAATCTAGCGGGAGGTGCAGATACGCAGTATTTT
J gene: TRBJ1-1; D gene: NA; clone size: NA; CDR3 length: 13; V gene: TRBV30; CDR3 protein: CAWTRGLGTEAFF; CDR3 DNA: TGTGCCTGGACGCGGGGGCTGGGCACTGAAGCTTTCTTT
J gene: TRBJ2-1; D gene: NA; clone size: NA; CDR3 length: 15; V gene: TRBV5-1; CDR3 protein: CASSQGSNSYNEQFF; CDR3 DNA: TGCGCCAGCAGCCAGGGGTCGAACTCCTACAATGAGCAGTTCTTC
J gene: TRBJ1-1; D gene: NA; clone size: NA; CDR3 length: 12; V gene: TRBV29-1; CDR3 protein: CSVRDTNTEAFF; CDR3 DNA: TGCAGCGTCCGGGACACGAACACTGAAGCTTTCTTT
J gene: TRBJ1-2; D gene: TRBD1; clone size: NA; CDR3 length: 17; V gene: TRBV7-9; CDR3 protein: CASSGLFQGAFNYGYTF; CDR3 DNA: TGTGCCAGCAGCGGACTCTTTCAGGGGGCTTTTAACTATGGCTACACCTTC
J gene: TRBJ2-1; D gene: TRBD2; clone size: NA; CDR3 length: 15; V gene: TRBV13; CDR3 protein: CASSLGTSGSDEQFF; CDR3 DNA: TGTGCCAGCAGCCTAGGGACTAGCGGGAGTGATGAGCAGTTCTTC
J gene: TRBJ2-2; D gene: NA; clone size: NA; CDR3 length: 16; V gene: TRBV4-3; CDR3 protein: CASSQVRQRNTGELFF; CDR3 DNA: TGCGCCAGCAGCCAAGTCCGACAGAGAAACACCGGGGAGCTGTTTTTT
J gene: TRBJ2-1; D gene: NA; clone size: NA; CDR3 length: 17; V gene: TRBV9; CDR3 protein: CASSVESGGHSVDEQFF; CDR3 DNA: TGTGCCAGCAGCGTAGAGTCCGGGGGGCACAGTGTAGATGAGCAGTTCTTC
J gene: TRBJ2-6; D gene: TRBD1; clone size: NA; CDR3 length: 17; V gene: TRBV7-8; CDR3 protein: CASSFWTGTSGANVLTF; CDR3 DNA: TGTGCCAGCAGCTTTTGGACAGGCACCTCTGGGGCCAACGTCCTGACTTTC
J gene: TRBJ2-5; D gene: NA; clone size: NA; CDR3 length: 12; V gene: TRBV19; CDR3 protein: CASSLSEETQYF; CDR3 DNA: TGTGCCAGTAGTCTGAGTGAGGAGACCCAGTACTTC
J gene: TRBJ2-7; D gene: NA; clone size: NA; CDR3 length: 16; V gene: TRBV7-7; CDR3 protein: CASSLAGPGVVSEQYF; CDR3 DNA: TGTGCTAGCAGCTTAGCTGGCCCGGGGGTCGTTTCCGAGCAGTACTTC
J gene: TRBJ2-1; D gene: TRBD2; clone size: once; CDR3 length: 14; V gene: TRBV30; CDR3 protein: CALPLLGTSAEQFF; CDR3 DNA: TGTGCCTTGCCACTGCTTGGGACTAGCGCTGAGCAGTTCTTC
J gene: TRBJ2-1; D gene: TRBD2; clone size: once; CDR3 length: 15; V gene: TRBV7-9; CDR3 protein: CASSFSGSFGNEQFF; CDR3 DNA: TGTGCCAGCAGCTTTAGCGGGAGTTTCGGCAATGAGCAGTTCTTC
J gene: TRBJ2-3; D gene: TRBD2; clone size: NA; CDR3 length: 16; V gene: TRBV10-3; CDR3 protein: CAISSGNRAPTDTQYF; CDR3 DNA: TGTGCCATCAGCAGCGGGAATAGAGCTCCCACAGATACGCAGTATTTT
J gene: TRBJ2-7; D gene: NA; clone size: NA; CDR3 length: 14; V gene: TRBV9; CDR3 protein: CASSGRDTAYEQYF; CDR3 DNA: TGTGCCAGCAGCGGCCGGGACACGGCCTACGAGCAGTACTTC
J gene: TRBJ2-1; D gene: TRBD2; clone size: NA; CDR3 length: 18; V gene: TRBV28; CDR3 protein: CASSSPGLAEVGRNEQFF; CDR3 DNA: TGTGCCAGCAGTTCCCCGGGACTAGCTGAGGTCGGTCGAAATGAGCAGTTCTTC
J gene: TRBJ1-1; D gene: TRBD1; clone size: NA; CDR3 length: 16; V gene: TRBV4-1; CDR3 protein: CASSQGGRGFGTEAFF; CDR3 DNA: TGCGCCAGCAGCCAAGGCGGCAGGGGGTTTGGCACTGAAGCTTTCTTT
J gene: TRBJ1-2; D gene: TRBD1; clone size: NA; CDR3 length: 15; V gene: TRBV2; CDR3 protein: CASSGQGAKSYGYTF; CDR3 DNA: TGTGCCAGCAGTGGGCAGGGGGCGAAGAGCTATGGCTACACCTTC